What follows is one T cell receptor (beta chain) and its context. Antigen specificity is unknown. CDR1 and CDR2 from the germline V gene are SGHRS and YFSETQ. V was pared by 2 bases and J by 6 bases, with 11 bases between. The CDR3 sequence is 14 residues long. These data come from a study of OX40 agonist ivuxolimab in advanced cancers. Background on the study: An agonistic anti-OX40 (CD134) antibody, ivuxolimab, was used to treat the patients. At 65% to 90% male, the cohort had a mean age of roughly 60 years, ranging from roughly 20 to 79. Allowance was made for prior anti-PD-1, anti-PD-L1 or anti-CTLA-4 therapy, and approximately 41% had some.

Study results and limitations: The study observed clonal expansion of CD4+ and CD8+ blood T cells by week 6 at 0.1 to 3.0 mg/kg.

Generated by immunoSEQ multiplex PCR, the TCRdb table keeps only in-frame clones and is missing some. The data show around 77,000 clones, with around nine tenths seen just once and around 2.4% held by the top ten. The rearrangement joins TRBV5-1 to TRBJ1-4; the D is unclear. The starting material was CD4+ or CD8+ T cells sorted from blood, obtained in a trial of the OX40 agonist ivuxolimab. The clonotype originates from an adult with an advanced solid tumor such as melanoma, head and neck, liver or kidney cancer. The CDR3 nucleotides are TGCGCCAGCAGCTTTCAACAGAGCGATGAAAAACTGTTTTTT. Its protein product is CASSFQQSDEKLFF.